This entry lists 4 T cell receptor beta chains sequenced from one sample in a study of T-cell reconstitution after alpha-beta-depleted transplantation in children. This sample's TCRbeta library carried unique molecular identifier barcodes. TCRdb processed the PCR reads anew with MiXCR; each CDR3 protein has one entry. The profile shows more than 500,000 distinct CDR3 sequences, about an eighth of them singletons. The material was PBMCs, mostly from graft donor cells, obtained 180 days after TCRalphabeta/CD19-depleted stem cell transplant. Receptors were obtained from a female patient younger than 10 who had a stem cell transplant for aplastic anemia, so the T cells may come from the graft donor.

This clonotype was picked up many times. J is TRBJ2-1 and V is TRBV12-3 or TRBV12-4; no reliable D call. Trimming took 2 bases from V and 11 from J, leaving 7 bases between them. This CDR3 is built from 11 residues. CDR3 in amino acids: CASSLRDKQFF. CDR3 DNA: TGTGCCAGCAGTTTAAGGGATAAGCAGTTCTTC.

The chain has TRBV12-3 or TRBV12-4 and TRBJ1-2; D may be TRBD1 (5 bases). The ends were cut back, 2 bases at V and 2 bases at J, with 12 bases in the middle. The CDR3 consists of 15 residues. CDR3 protein: CASSLTRAGNYGYTF. The CDR3 DNA is TGTGCCAGCAGTTTAACCAGGGCCGGGAACTATGGCTACACCTTC.

Only a few counts were recorded for this clonotype. The chain couples TRBV9 to TRBJ1-4; 7 bases fit TRBD1. The V gene's germline CDR1 is SGDLS and CDR2 YYNGEE. The junction had 4 bases not matched to a gene; V was cut back by 2 bases and J by 0 bases. CDR3 length: 16 residues. CDR3: CASSVRGQATNEKLFF. The CDR3 DNA reads as TGTGCCAGCAGCGTGAGGGGGCAGGCAACTAATGAAAAACTGTTTTTT.

This chain connects TRBV12-3 or TRBV12-4 to TRBJ1-1; D perhaps matches TRBD1 (6 bases). CDR3 length: 13 residues. Trimming shortened V by 5 bases and J by 3 bases, and 10 bases separated the two germline ends. The CDR3 DNA follows: TGTGCCAGCAGTATGGGGGCCCACACTGAAGCTTTCTTT. It encodes CASSMGAHTEAFF.